Listed below are T cell receptor beta chains from one sample, sequenced in a study of CD8 T cells in ankylosing spondylitis. TCRdb used MiXCR to reprocess the 5' RACE reads, holding one entry per CDR3 protein. Seen here are fewer than 500,000 distinct CDR3 sequences, approximately 20% observed once, and the top ten hold about 16%. The source material was blood, either unsorted or a sorted T cell fraction (not recorded which). These TCRs come from a male donor with ankylosing spondylitis. The CDR3 runs from the conserved cysteine through the conserved F or W. D genes are given only for firm matches. Where a row states a size, it is once, few, many or the class of an expanded clone; other rows omit it.

TRBJ2-7,TRBV10-3,.,.,CAISDPGTLSGDEQYF,TGTGCCATCAGTGACCCAGGGACACTATCTGGGGACGAGCAGTACTTC
TRBJ2-7,TRBV11-1,.,TRBD2,CASSLVLTGTSGDSYEQYF,TGTGCCAGCAGCTTAGTTTTAACCGGGACTAGCGGGGACTCCTACGAGCAGTACTTC
TRBJ2-7,TRBV12-3/TRBV12-4,few,.,CASSLGRTPYEQYF,TGTGCCAGCAGTTTGGGCAGGACCCCCTACGAGCAGTACTTC
TRBJ2-7,TRBV20-1,many,.,CSASFRDPRSEQYF,TGCAGTGCTAGCTTCCGGGACCCCAGGAGCGAGCAGTACTTC
TRBJ1-1,TRBV2,few,.,CASSDTGEAFF,TGTGCCAGCAGTGATACGGGTGAAGCTTTCTTT
TRBJ1-5,TRBV29-1,.,.,CSVVGGFDQPQHF,TGCAGCGTTGTCGGAGGGTTCGATCAGCCCCAGCATTTT
TRBJ2-1,TRBV5-1,.,TRBD2,CASSLAAGLGPYNEQFF,TGCGCCAGCAGCTTGGCAGCGGGACTGGGACCGTACAATGAGCAGTTCTTC
TRBJ1-6,TRBV18,.,TRBD1,CASSPVTGTEGSPLHF,TGTGCCAGCTCACCCGTAACCGGGACAGAGGGTTCACCCCTCCACTTT
TRBJ2-1,TRBV5-1,few,.,CASSWGAGGYNEQFF,TGCGCCAGCAGCTGGGGGGCTGGGGGATACAATGAGCAGTTCTTC
TRBJ1-5,TRBV7-8,.,TRBD1,CASSLEGQGGTNQPQHF,TGTGCCAGCAGCTTAGAGGGACAGGGAGGAACAAATCAGCCCCAGCATTTT
TRBJ2-7,TRBV10-1,.,.,CASSESTGPSSYEQYF,TGCGCCAGCAGTGAGTCGACCGGACCTAGCTCCTACGAGCAGTACTTC
TRBJ1-3,TRBV4-3,few,TRBD1,CASSQDWTGTVSGNTIYF,TGCGCCAGCAGCCAAGATTGGACCGGGACAGTCTCTGGAAACACCATATATTTT
TRBJ2-3,TRBV15,.,.,CATSRDVGPEGTDTQYF,TGTGCCACCAGCAGAGATGTGGGCCCAGAGGGCACAGATACGCAGTATTTT
TRBJ1-1,TRBV10-3,many,.,CAISESRILHTEAFF,TGTGCCATCAGTGAGTCGAGAATTCTTCACACTGAAGCTTTCTTT
TRBJ2-5,TRBV20-1,few,.,CSATGGRETQYF,TGCAGTGCTACTGGCGGGCGAGAGACCCAGTACTTC
TRBJ2-1,TRBV6-2/TRBV6-3,few,.,CASRPFTREDEQFF,TGTGCCAGCAGACCCTTCACCAGGGAGGATGAGCAGTTCTTC
TRBJ2-7,TRBV11-2,.,.,CASSLNFGISYEQYF,TGTGCCAGCAGCTTAAATTTTGGGATATCCTACGAGCAGTACTTC
TRBJ1-4,TRBV20-1,.,TRBD1,CSVHSTGENEKLFF,TGCAGTGTCCACTCGACAGGGGAAAATGAAAAACTGTTTTTT
TRBJ2-7,TRBV6-5,few,TRBD2,CASSYSGLAGAEQYF,TGTGCCAGCAGTTACTCAGGGCTAGCGGGGGCCGAGCAGTACTTC
TRBJ1-1,TRBV29-1,.,.,CSVVPVTEAFF,TGCAGCGTTGTTCCAGTCACTGAAGCTTTCTTT
TRBJ2-3,TRBV29-1,.,TRBD2,CSVVLAGGMNTQYF,TGCAGCGTTGTACTAGCGGGAGGAATGAATACGCAGTATTTT
TRBJ2-2,TRBV27,few,.,CASSLLGPRAGELFF,TGTGCCAGCAGTTTATTGGGCCCCCGGGCCGGGGAGCTGTTTTTT
TRBJ2-5,TRBV20-1,.,.,CSARDGTYQETQYF,TGCAGTGCTAGAGATGGGACTTACCAGGAGACCCAGTACTTC
TRBJ2-3,TRBV7-8,many,.,CASSRVWGEADTQYF,TGTGCCAGCAGCCGGGTCTGGGGGGAAGCCGATACGCAGTATTTT
TRBJ2-1,TRBV11-2,.,.,CASSLHGTHYNEQFF,TGTGCCAGCAGCTTGCACGGGACTCATTACAATGAGCAGTTCTTC
TRBJ2-1,TRBV11-3,few,.,CASSLEGGLAYNEQFF,TGTGCCAGCAGCTTAGAAGGGGGGCTAGCGTACAATGAGCAGTTCTTC
TRBJ2-7,TRBV28,.,TRBD2,CASITRERGSYEQYF,TGTGCCAGCATAACCCGGGAGCGGGGCTCCTACGAGCAGTACTTC
TRBJ2-7,TRBV20-1,few,TRBD2,CSATGTSGRALYYEQYF,TGCAGTGCCACCGGGACTAGCGGGAGGGCCCTCTACTACGAGCAGTACTTC
TRBJ2-7,TRBV5-1,few,TRBD1,CASSLDLGQEYYEQYF,TGCGCCAGCAGCCTTGACCTCGGACAGGAATACTACGAGCAGTACTTC
TRBJ1-5,TRBV29-1,few,TRBD1,CSVVQGAGQPQHF,TGCAGCGTTGTGCAGGGGGCAGGACAGCCCCAGCATTTT
TRBJ2-5,TRBV29-1,few,.,CTANGKGGETQYF,TGCACCGCTAACGGGAAGGGGGGAGAGACCCAGTACTTC
TRBJ2-4,TRBV10-3,many,.,CAISESGRENIQYF,TGTGCCATCAGTGAGTCCGGGCGGGAAAACATTCAGTACTTC
TRBJ2-2,TRBV9,few,.,CASSVVPGELFF,TGTGCCAGCAGCGTAGTCCCCGGGGAGCTGTTTTTT
TRBJ2-7,TRBV27,.,TRBD1,CASSKQGAYEQYF,TGTGCCAGCTCAAAACAGGGGGCCTACGAGCAGTACTTC
TRBJ2-3,TRBV29-1,many,TRBD2,CSFKTSGMGTQYF,TGCAGCTTTAAGACTAGCGGGATGGGTACGCAGTATTTT
TRBJ2-7,TRBV6-2/TRBV6-3,few,TRBD2,CASSYSFGGSSYEQYF,TGTGCCAGCAGTTACTCGTTTGGCGGGAGCTCCTACGAGCAGTACTTC
TRBJ2-7,TRBV6-5,.,.,CASSPASQIGEQYF,TGTGCCAGCAGTCCCGCGAGTCAGATAGGCGAGCAGTACTTC
TRBJ2-5,TRBV12-3/TRBV12-4,few,.,CAISGGSGETQYF,TGTGCCATCAGTGGGGGGAGCGGGGAGACCCAGTACTTC
TRBJ2-7,TRBV12-3/TRBV12-4,.,.,CASSLGQTPRHEQYF,TGTGCCAGCAGTTTGGGCCAGACCCCGCGCCACGAGCAGTACTTC
TRBJ2-5,TRBV10-3,few,.,CAISETDRTETQYF,TGTGCCATCAGTGAGACCGACCGGACGGAGACCCAGTACTTC
TRBJ2-5,TRBV7-2,.,.,CASSPVGGLAPTGTQYF,TGTGCCAGCAGCCCCGTTGGGGGCCTAGCTCCCACAGGGACCCAGTACTTC
TRBJ2-3,TRBV6-4,few,.,CASSDRVGSDTQYF,TGTGCCAGCAGTGACCGCGTCGGATCAGATACGCAGTATTTT
TRBJ2-7,TRBV7-9,.,.,CASSLVPGNEQYF,TGTGCCAGCAGCTTAGTCCCGGGAAACGAGCAGTACTTC
TRBJ2-1,TRBV20-1,few,.,CSAAKHEQFF,TGCAGTGCTGCTAAGCATGAGCAGTTCTTC
TRBJ1-6,TRBV12-3/TRBV12-4,few,.,CASSFRAGAINSPLHF,TGTGCCAGCAGTTTCCGTGCAGGGGCTATTAATTCACCCCTCCACTTT
TRBJ1-5,TRBV20-1,few,TRBD1,CSASRDREDQPQHF,TGCAGTGCTAGTCGGGACAGGGAGGATCAGCCCCAGCATTTT
TRBJ1-1,TRBV6-1,few,TRBD1,CASSEEWATGGAGAFF,TGTGCCAGCAGCGAGGAATGGGCCACAGGGGGCGCCGGGGCTTTCTTT
TRBJ2-1,TRBV7-9,.,TRBD2,CASSSTTSGGYNEQFF,TGTGCCAGCAGCTCGACTACTAGCGGAGGTTACAATGAGCAGTTCTTC
TRBJ2-2,TRBV3-1,.,TRBD2,CASSQSPLREAGELFF,TGTGCCAGCAGCCAGAGCCCCCTGCGGGAGGCCGGGGAGCTGTTTTTT
TRBJ1-2,TRBV5-1,.,.,CASSLETLTGGYTF,TGCGCCAGCAGCTTGGAAACACTCACGGGTGGCTACACCTTC
TRBJ1-5,TRBV20-1,few,TRBD1,CSASRQGDPQPQHF,TGCAGTGCTAGCCGACAGGGGGACCCTCAGCCCCAGCATTTT
TRBJ2-7,TRBV18,.,.,CASSRDPSYEQYF,TGTGCCAGCTCACGAGACCCTTCCTACGAGCAGTACTTC